The source of this T cell receptor (beta chain) is a study of shared clonotypes between healthy human individuals. This CDR3 comprises 18 residues. V was pared by 5 bases and J by 2 bases, with 7 bases of the junction left unmatched. Germline V gene sequence: CDR1 SGHAT, CDR2 FQDESV (reference sequence). An even split of each subset's genomic DNA across several immunoSEQ plates was performed. Measured with immunoSEQ multiplex PCR; TCRdb has only the in-frame clones, and not every one. The sample has around 940,000 clones; over 75% are singletons. Within Nashville, Tennessee resided all donors, each a Caucasian adult. This clone was picked up one time.

The chain is built from TRBV11-1 and TRBJ2-1; 15 bases are a match to TRBD2. The sequenced sample was memory CD4+ T cells sorted from blood. Subset: CD45RA-negative fraction. The clonotype originates from a young man in good health. The CDR3 loop is CASSPWTSGGVAYNEQFF. In DNA form, the CDR3 reads TGTGCCAGCAGCCCCTGGACTAGCGGGGGGGTTGCCTACAATGAGCAGTTCTTC.